A single sample is the source of the 25 T cell receptor beta chains below, sequenced in a study of T cells in women clearing cervical HPV infection. Profiling relied on immunoSEQ multiplex PCR, and the TCRdb table lists in-frame clones only, not all of them. This sample's table has more than 30,000 clones. The sequencing input was blood buffy coat. All receptors derive from a woman between 18 and 70 years old with a cervical HPV16 infection that either progressed to CIN3+ or cleared (not recorded which).

About this clone: The CDR3 end falls 3 residues outside the read, so it is completed with the germline J gene. This chain joins TRBV7-2 and TRBJ1-2; D perhaps matches TRBD1 (5 bases). Germline CDR1 reads SGHTA; CDR2 reads FQGNSA. CDR3 size: 14 residues. The sequenced part of the CDR3 DNA is TGTGCCAGCAGCTCCGGGACTAGCACAGATACC. Its protein is CASSSGTSTDT. The whole CDR3 sequence is CASSSGTSTDTYTF.

Of note for this clone: The read terminates 3 residues before the CDR3 end, so the remaining end is supplied by the germline J gene. The chain is built from TRBV28 and TRBJ2-6; D gene uncertain. The CDR3 is 17 residues long. Trimming took off 2 bases at V and 0 bases at J, with 11 bases between the two ends. Germline assignment: CDR1 MDHEN and CDR2 SYDVKM. The DNA read from the CDR3 is TGTGCCAGCAGTTTAATAGCCGGTACCTCTGGGGCCAACGTC. Amino acids: CASSLIAGTSGANV. In full, the CDR3 reads CASSLIAGTSGANVLTF.

On this clone itself: The observed sequence ends 3 residues before the CDR3 terminus, with the missing tail filled in from the germline J gene. The chain has TRBV5-1 and TRBJ2-5; 8 bases line up with TRBD2. The CDR3 runs to 16 residues. Germline CDR1 SGHRS, CDR2 YFSETQ. J gave up 5 bases and V 0 bases, and 9 bases lay outside the gene matches. The chain's CDR3 is CASSLAPASGSETQYF. The DNA read from the CDR3 is TGCGCCAGCAGCTTGGCCCCCGCTAGCGGGTCGGAGACC. Based on the CDR3 plus reference TRBV5-1 and TRBJ2-5, the full variable domain is KAGVTQTPRYLIKTRGQQVTLSCSPISGHRSVSWYQQTPGQGLQFLFEYFSETQRNKGNFPGRFSGRQFSNSRSEMNVSTLELGDSALYLCASSLAPASGSETQYFGPGTRLLVL.

As concerns this clone: The read comes to an end 3 residues before the CDR3 does, leaving the germline J gene to fill in the end. The J gene is TRBJ1-1, the V gene TRBV29-1; D perhaps matches TRBD1 (6 bases). CDR1 SQVTM and CDR2 ANQGSEA come from the germline V gene. The CDR3 loop spans 15 amino acids. V was clipped by 6 bases and J by 4 bases, with 21 bases between them. CDR3 in amino acids: CSVGGSGGWSTEAFF. The sequenced CDR3 bases are TGCAGCGTCGGGGGTAGCGGGGGCTGGAGCACTGAA.

Notes on this clone: Read coverage stops 3 residues before the CDR3 terminus; the germline J gene supplies the remainder. The chain recombines TRBV19 with TRBJ2-7, with 7 bases matching TRBD1. After removal of 6 bases from V and 1 base from J, the junction contained 6 bases not matched to a gene. Germline-derived CDR1 and CDR2 are LNHDA and SQIVND (reference sequence). This CDR3 region has 14 residues. The CDR3 loop reads CASSWDRDSYEQYF. The part of the CDR3 DNA that was read is TGTGCCAGTAGCTGGGACAGAGATTCCTACGAG. Full variable domain (remainder filled in from reference TRBV19 and TRBJ2-7): DGGITQSPKYLFRKEGQNVTLSCEQNLNHDAMYWYRQDPGQGLRLIYYSQIVNDFQKGDIAEGYSVSREKKESFPLTVTSAQKNPTAFYLCASSWDRDSYEQYFGPGTRLTVT.

In the case of this clone: The read terminates 3 residues before the CDR3 end, so the remaining end is supplied by the germline J gene. The V gene is TRBV19, the J gene TRBJ2-7, with a weak D call TRBD1 (6 bases). The CDR3 is made up of 15 amino acids. CDR1 and CDR2 from the germline V gene are LNHDA and SQIVND (reference sequence). The ends were cut back, 4 bases at V and 2 bases at J, with 15 bases in the middle. This CDR3 reads CASSTTTGIAYEQYF. The CDR3 bases that were read are TGTGCCAGTAGTACGACCACAGGGATCGCCTACGAG.

On this clone: The CDR3 end lies 3 residues beyond the end of the read and is filled in from the germline J gene. The chain recombines TRBV2 with TRBJ2-7, with 9 bases identical to TRBD1. Germline assignment: CDR1 SNHLY and CDR2 FYNNEI. The CDR3 has 14 residues. V shed 6 bases, J shed 2 bases, and the junction held 5 bases outside the gene matches. The sequenced part of the CDR3 DNA is TGTGCCAGCAGGCCGGGACAGGGCCCCTACGAG. It yields the protein CASRPGQGPYE. The whole CDR3 sequence reads CASRPGQGPYEQYF. Combining the CDR3 with reference TRBV2 and TRBJ2-7 gives the whole variable domain EPEVTQTPSHQVTQMGQEVILRCVPISNHLYFYWYRQILGQKVEFLVSFYNNEISEKSEIFDDQFSVERPDGSNFTLKIRSTKLEDSAMYFCASRPGQGPYEQYFGPGTRLTVT.

As regards this clone: The CDR3 end is not reached by the read, which stops 3 residues before it; the germline J gene fills it in. V is TRBV28 and J is TRBJ2-7; 8 bases align to TRBD1. Germline V gene data show CDR1 as MDHEN and CDR2 as SYDVKM. V lost 6 bases to trimming and J lost 5 bases; unmatched junction nucleotides: 12. The CDR3 is 15 residues long. Incomplete CDR3 DNA: TGTGCCAGCAGCCTCCAAACAGGGGGTATCGACGAG. Translation gives CASSLQTGGIDE. The full CDR3 sequence reads CASSLQTGGIDEQYF. Complete variable domain (other parts from reference TRBV28 and TRBJ2-7): DVKVTQSSRYLVKRTGEKVFLECVQDMDHENMFWYRQDPGLGLRLIYFSYDVKMKEKGDIPEGYSVSREKKERFSLILESASTNQTSMYLCASSLQTGGIDEQYFGPGTRLTVT.

Comment on this clone: Coverage ceases 3 residues before the CDR3 finishes, and the germline J gene fills in the end. The chain employs TRBV7-2 and TRBJ1-4; D may be TRBD1 (5 bases). V lost 7 bases and J lost 8, with 11 bases in between. Germline loops: CDR1 SGHTA, CDR2 FQGNSA. The CDR3 is made up of 12 amino acids. The sequenced part of the CDR3 DNA is TGTGCCAGCACCCTGGGGCGGGAAAAA. Translating it yields CASTLGREK. The CDR3 in its entirety is CASTLGREKLFF.

With regard to this clone: The CDR3 end falls 3 residues outside the read, so it is completed with the germline J gene. This chain connects TRBV7-2 to TRBJ2-7; 10 positions agree with TRBD1. The CDR3 spans 14 residues. The germline V gene has CDR1 SGHTA and CDR2 FQGNSA. V was pared by 5 bases and J by 3 bases, with 4 bases of the junction left unmatched. The sequenced part of the CDR3 DNA is TGTGCCAGCAGCAAGGGACAGGGGTTCTACGAG. The encoded protein is CASSKGQGFYE. The entire CDR3 reads CASSKGQGFYEQYF.

Points on this clone: The CDR3 is cut off 3 residues early in the read; its end comes from the germline J gene. The chain recombines TRBV28 with TRBJ1-6; D not certain. The CDR3 is 13 amino acids. V was clipped by 3 bases and J by 8 bases, with 8 bases between them. The germline CDR1 and CDR2 sequences are MDHEN and SYDVKM. The CDR3 loop reads CASSLSPYSPLHF. CDR3 bases read: TGTGCCAGCAGTTTGTCTCCTTATTCACCC.

Worth noting for this clone: The read terminates 3 residues ahead of where the CDR3 ends, so the germline J gene completes it. The chain has TRBV20-1 and TRBJ1-2; unclear D gene. CDR1 is DFQATT and CDR2 is SNEGSKA in the germline V gene (reference sequence). The V and J ends lost 6 bases and 3 bases respectively, with 14 bases between them. The CDR3 length is 13 residues. The covered CDR3 bases are TGCAGTGCCCTACCGACTACGGACTATGGC. It encodes CSALPTTDYG. The full CDR3 reads CSALPTTDYGYTF.

Of note for this clone: Read coverage stops 3 residues before the CDR3 terminus; the germline J gene supplies the remainder. The rearrangement uses TRBV12-3 or TRBV12-4 and TRBJ1-1; 9 bases match TRBD1. The CDR3 is 14 residues long. The V and J ends lost 6 bases and 1 base, in that order; junction bases with no gene match: 3. The part of the CDR3 DNA that was read is TGTGCCAGCAGGCTGGGACAGGGGAACACTGAA. Protein sequence: CASRLGQGNTE. The whole CDR3 region reads CASRLGQGNTEAFF.

On this clone itself: Other DNA sequences in this sample translate to the same CDR3. CDR3 DNA, as far as it was read: TGCAGTGCTAGGGACTTCATGAACACTGAA. Amino acid sequence: CSARDFMNTE. The complete CDR3 sequence is CSARDFMNTEAFF. This chain connects TRBV20-1 to TRBJ1-1; D is uncertain. With the read ending 3 residues before the CDR3 end, the germline J gene is used to fill in that end. Trimming took off 3 bases at V and 0 bases at J, with 8 bases between the two ends. The CDR3 consists of 13 residues. In germline, CDR1 is DFQATT, CDR2 SNEGSKA (reference sequence).

A remark on this clone: The missing CDR3 end, 3 residues past where the read stops, is filled in from the germline J gene. The chain links TRBV19 to TRBJ1-2; D is unclear. The CDR3 totals 12 residues. Per germline, CDR1 LNHDA and CDR2 SQIVND (reference sequence). The V and J ends lost 8 bases and 4 bases respectively, with 11 bases between them. The sequenced CDR3 bases are TGTGCCAGTGCGACAAGTGCCTATGGC. Its protein is CASATSAYG. The entire CDR3 is CASATSAYGYTF.

CDR3 sequence reads: CSARDRRQGEAGELFF. Partial CDR3 DNA: TGCAGTGCTAGAGATCGTCGACAGGGGGAGGCCGGGGAG. V usage is TRBV20-1 and J usage is TRBJ2-2; TRBD1 matches at 9 bases. The read stops 3 residues short of the end of the CDR3; the missing end is completed from the germline J gene. With V trimmed by 0 bases and J by 6 bases, 8 bases remained unmatched. The CDR3 length is 16 residues. Germline loops: CDR1 DFQATT, CDR2 SNEGSKA (reference sequence).

Details on this clone: Read data end 3 residues before the CDR3 end; the end is taken from the germline J gene. This chain links TRBV4-2 with TRBJ2-3, with D perhaps matching TRBD2 (6 bases). Trimming took off 4 bases at V and 4 bases at J, with 18 bases between the two ends. Germline CDR1 reads LGHNA; CDR2 reads YNFKEQ. CDR3 length equals 16 residues. Partial CDR3 DNA: TGTGCCAGCAGCCTATCACTAGCATTCGGGGCAGATACG. Translating gives CASSLSLAFGADT. From start to end, the CDR3 is CASSLSLAFGADTQYF.

As regards this clone: The observed sequence ends 3 residues before the CDR3 terminus, with the missing tail filled in from the germline J gene. V gene TRBV28 combines with J gene TRBJ2-7, with D maybe TRBD1 (6 bases). Trimming took 4 bases from V and 2 from J, leaving 15 bases between them. Germline V lookup: CDR1 MDHEN, CDR2 SYDVKM. The CDR3 spans 15 residues. CDR3 amino acids: CASSSPTGRPYEQYF. The DNA read from the CDR3 is TGTGCCAGCAGTTCCCCGACAGGAAGACCCTACGAG.

Note on this clone: The CDR3 end is not reached by the read, which stops 3 residues before it; the germline J gene fills it in. The chain employs TRBV12-3 or TRBV12-4 and TRBJ2-7; 8 nucleotides align to TRBD1. The CDR3 has 15 residues. V lost 3 bases, J lost 3 bases, and 7 bases stayed unmatched. The CDR3 bases that were read are TGTGCCAGCAGTTTCGAAGGACAGGGATTCTACGAG. This codes for CASSFEGQGFYE. The CDR3 in its entirety is CASSFEGQGFYEQYF.

About this clone itself: The read is 3 residues too short to cover the CDR3 end, so that end is filled in from the germline J gene. The gene calls are TRBV2 and TRBJ1-2; 9 bases agree with TRBD1. The CDR3 is 18 residues long. V was pared by 3 bases and J by 5 bases, with 16 bases of the junction left unmatched. Germline CDR1 is SNHLY and CDR2 is FYNNEI. CDR3 in amino acids: CASSDPPGTGYLGYGYTF. CDR3 bases read: TGTGCCAGCAGTGATCCCCCCGGGACAGGGTATTTGGGGTATGGC.

In the case of this clone: The read gets to within 3 residues of the CDR3 end, and the germline J gene fills in the rest. The V gene is TRBV29-1, the J gene TRBJ2-3; perhaps TRBD1 as D (7 bases). The CDR3 consists of 14 residues. Germline CDR1 reads SQVTM; CDR2 reads ANQGSEA. Trimming took off 6 bases at V and 3 bases at J, with 16 bases between the two ends. Here the CDR3 reads CSVLQGGRTDTQYF. The covered CDR3 bases are TGCAGCGTGCTCCAGGGGGGAAGGACAGATACG.

On this clone: With the read ending 3 residues before the CDR3 end, the germline J gene is used to fill in that end. This rearrangement joins TRBV7-9 to TRBJ2-3, with no clear D. V was trimmed by 3 bases and J by 0 bases, leaving 7 bases between them. Germline V gene sequence: CDR1 SEHNR, CDR2 FQNEAQ (reference sequence). The CDR3 totals 14 residues. The CDR3 spells CASSLSLSTDTQYF. The sequenced CDR3 bases are TGTGCCAGCAGCTTGTCCTTGAGCACAGATACG.

About this clone itself: The read ends 3 residues before the CDR3 terminus; that terminus is restored from the germline J gene. V is TRBV7-6 and J is TRBJ2-5; D gene unclear. This CDR3 has 10 residues. Trimming pared 6 bases from V and 5 bases from J, leaving 4 bases between. Germline loops: CDR1 SGHVS, CDR2 FNYEAQ. The CDR3 bases that were read are TGTGCCAGCAGTGGCGAGACC. This translates into CASSGET. From start to end, the CDR3 is CASSGETQYF.

A note on this clone: The CDR3 extends 3 residues past the end of the read, so its final part is completed from the germline J gene. The V and J genes are TRBV7-2 and TRBJ1-1; D call uncertain. The V gene's germline CDR1 is SGHTA and CDR2 FQGNSA. This CDR3 spans 14 amino acids. CDR3 protein: CASSFGGSGRAAFF. The CDR3 DNA, read in part, is TGTGCCAGCAGCTTTGGAGGAAGTGGAAGGGCT.

With respect to this clone: With the read ending 3 residues before the CDR3 end, the germline J gene is used to fill in that end. The chain links TRBV7-2 to TRBJ2-5; possibly TRBD2 for D (6 bases). Germline CDR1 is SGHTA and CDR2 is FQGNSA. This CDR3 comprises 15 residues. Between the trimmed V and J ends, which lost 2 bases and 3 bases, there was a span of 13 bases. The sequenced CDR3 bases are TGTGCCAGCAGCTTAATGGGGGGAAATAAAGAGACC. This sequence encodes CASSLMGGNKET. The entire CDR3 reads CASSLMGGNKETQYF.